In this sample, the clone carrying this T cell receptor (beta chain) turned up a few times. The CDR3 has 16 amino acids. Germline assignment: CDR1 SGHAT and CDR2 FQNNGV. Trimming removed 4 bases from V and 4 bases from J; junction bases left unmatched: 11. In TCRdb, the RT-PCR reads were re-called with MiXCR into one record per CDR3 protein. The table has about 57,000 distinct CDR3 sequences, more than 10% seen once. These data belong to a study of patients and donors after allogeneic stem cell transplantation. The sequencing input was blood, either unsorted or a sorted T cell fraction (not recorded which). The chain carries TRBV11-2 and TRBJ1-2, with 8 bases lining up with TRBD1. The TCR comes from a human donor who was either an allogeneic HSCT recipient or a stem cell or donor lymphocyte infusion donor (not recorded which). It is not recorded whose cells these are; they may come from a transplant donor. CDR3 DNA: TGTGCCAGCAGCTCGGTCAGGGGGCGGATCTCCTATGGCTACACCTTC. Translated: CASSSVRGRISYGYTF.